These 13 T cell receptor beta chains were sequenced from one sample in a study of tumor-infiltrating lymphocytes in primary liver carcinoma. The template, 450 to 650 ng total RNA, yielded TCR beta cDNA made with a constant-region primer. Three-round nested multiplex PCR performed with slightly modified ARM-PCR produced the TCR beta libraries. Forward primers for TRBV1-TRBV30 and a C-beta reverse primer served the first two PCR rounds, at approximately 10 cycles each. MiXCR, applied by TCRdb to the multiplex PCR reads, yields one record per CDR3 protein. The sample lists some 120,000 distinct CDR3 sequences, 50% to 65% seen once, with roughly a tenth in the top ten. Joint extraction of RNA and DNA used about 17-32 mg of bulk tissue that was unsorted. Material for sequencing was liver tumor tissue from sampling region 1. Stated subset: tumor region T1, superior pole. All receptors come from a woman aged 60-75 years with primary liver carcinoma and hepatitis B virus infection.

V and J are TRBV11-2 and TRBJ2-1, with TRBD2 matching over 13 bases. Germline CDR1 reads SGHAT; CDR2 reads FQNNGV. Trimming took 5 bases from V and 2 from J; bases not matched to a gene: 15. CDR3 length: 20 amino acids. CDR3 sequence reads: CASSHQTSGRSESTYNEQFF. CDR3 DNA: TGTGCCAGCAGCCACCAGACTAGCGGGAGGTCCGAGAGCACCTACAATGAGCAGTTCTTC.

The genes are TRBV28 and TRBJ1-2; 7 bases are a match to TRBD1. The length of the CDR3 is 13 residues. J gave up 6 bases and V 6 bases, and 7 bases lay outside the gene matches. Germline V gene data show CDR1 as MDHEN and CDR2 as SYDVKM. This CDR3 is CASRTGSRDGYTF. In nucleotides, the CDR3 is TGTGCCAGCAGGACAGGGTCTAGAGATGGCTACACCTTC.

As for this clonotype: A junction end diverges from the germline sequence, so it may reflect a read error. V usage is TRBV11-3 and J usage is TRBJ2-1; D unresolved. This CDR3 region has 13 residues. Germline V gene lookup returns CDR1 SGHNT and CDR2 YENEEA. The CDR3 region is CASNLDVPTEQFF. The CDR3 region has the DNA TGTGCCAGCAACTTAGATGTCCCGACCGAGCAGTTCTTC. Looking up the rest from reference TRBV11-3 and TRBJ2-1 gives the full variable domain: EAGVVQSPRYKIIEKKQPVAFWCNPISGHNTLYWYLQNLGQGPELLIRYENEEAVDDSQLPKDRFSAERLKGVDSTLKIQPAELGDSAVYLCASNLDVPTEQFFGPGTRLTVL.

Comments on this clonotype: A clone one base away is much larger, so this may be a read error. This chain connects TRBV29-1 to TRBJ2-7, with 8 bases lining up with TRBD1. Germline V CDR1 and CDR2: SQVTM, ANQGSEA. Trimming took 7 bases from V and 8 from J; bases not matched to a gene: 10. The CDR3 totals 12 residues. CDR3 sequence reads: CSGTGRGDKQYF. CDR3 nucleotide sequence: TGCAGCGGGACAGGGCGTGGGGACAAGCAGTACTTC.

This clonotype was detected ten times or more. This rearrangement joins TRBV6-5 to TRBJ2-1; 10 bases are shared with TRBD2. V shed 10 bases, J shed 4 bases, and the junction held 4 bases outside the gene matches. This CDR3 has 13 amino acids. Germline assignment: CDR1 MNHEY and CDR2 SVGAGI. The CDR3 DNA follows: TGTGCCACCAATAGCGGGGGGTACAATGAGCAGTTCTTC. It codes for CATNSGGYNEQFF.

The chain uses TRBV28 and TRBJ2-2; TRBD2 is a possible D gene (5 bases). Germline CDR1 is MDHEN and CDR2 is SYDVKM. Deletions cut 6 bases from V and 0 bases from J, with 20 bases between. The CDR3 extends over 18 amino acids. The CDR3 nucleotides are TGTGCCAGCAGGGCTTCAGAGGGTATTGGGTCGAACACCGGGGAGCTGTTTTTT. Its translation is CASRASEGIGSNTGELFF. The whole variable domain, filled in from reference TRBV28 and TRBJ2-2, reads DVKVTQSSRYLVKRTGEKVFLECVQDMDHENMFWYRQDPGLGLRLIYFSYDVKMKEKGDIPEGYSVSREKKERFSLILESASTNQTSMYLCASRASEGIGSNTGELFFGEGSRLTVL.

At least ten counts were recorded for this clonotype. The V gene is TRBV12-3 or TRBV12-4, the J gene TRBJ1-4; D gene unclear. Deletions cut 2 bases from V and 8 bases from J, with 9 bases between. This CDR3 is built from 13 residues. For the CDR3, the DNA is TGTGCCAGCAGTTTAAATCTGTCGGAAAAACTGTTTTTT. Its protein product is CASSLNLSEKLFF.

This clonotype was detected many times. The chain is built from TRBV29-1 and TRBJ1-5; TRBD1 agrees at 9 bases. The CDR3 length is 14 residues. Losses at the gene ends were 4 bases for V and 4 bases for J; bases not matched to a gene: 5. CDR1 and CDR2 from the germline V gene are SQVTM and ANQGSEA. CDR3 coding DNA: TGCAGCGTTGCTGCCGGGACAGGGAATCAGCCCCAGCATTTT. This gives the protein CSVAAGTGNQPQHF.

Remarks on this clonotype: Given a much more abundant clone one base away, this may be a read error. This chain links TRBV7-9 with TRBJ2-1; D gene uncertain. The germline CDR1 and CDR2 sequences are SEHNR and FQNEAQ (reference sequence). Trimming pared 7 bases from V and 6 bases from J, leaving 13 bases between. The CDR3 length is 13 residues. In DNA, the CDR3 is TGTGCCAGCAAGGATAGGCGCTTCAATGAGCAGTTCTTC. Protein product: CASKDRRFNEQFF.

In DNA, the CDR3 is TGCGCCAGCAGCATGGTGGGACAGACTTACAATGAGCAGTTCTTC. This gives the protein CASSMVGQTYNEQFF. The chain recombines TRBV5-1 with TRBJ2-1; TRBD1 matches 7 bases. V lost 4 bases to trimming and J lost 4 bases; unmatched junction nucleotides: 8. Germline V CDR1 and CDR2: SGHRS, YFSETQ. The CDR3 length is 15 residues.

This clonotype was detected a few times. A much larger clone differs from this one at a single base, so this may be a read error. V gene TRBV29-1 combines with J gene TRBJ1-2; TRBD1 matches 7 bases. CDR1 is SQVTM and CDR2 is ANQGSEA in the germline V gene. This CDR3 contains 12 residues. The CDR3 protein is CGVGGQVDGYTF. In nucleotides, the CDR3 is TGCGGCGTTGGTGGACAGGTCGATGGCTACACCTTC.

Note on this clonotype: A much bigger clone sits one base away, suggesting this may be a read error. V is TRBV29-1 and J is TRBJ2-3; D gene uncertain. Germline V gene sequence: CDR1 SQVTM, CDR2 ANQGSEA. The CDR3 loop spans 12 amino acids. The CDR3 spells CSGNPGTDTQYF. Here the CDR3 DNA reads TGTTCTGGCAACCCAGGCACAGATACGCAGTATTTT.

Notes on this clonotype: The junction differs from germline at one of its ends, possibly a read error. The chain employs TRBV11-2 and TRBJ2-5; 7 nucleotides line up with TRBD1. The length of the CDR3 is 14 residues. The germline V gene encodes CDR1 SGHAT and CDR2 FQNNGV. CDR3 amino acids: CASCLNRGQETQYF. The CDR3 bases are TGCGCCAGCTGCTTAAACAGGGGCCAAGAGACCCAGTACTTC.